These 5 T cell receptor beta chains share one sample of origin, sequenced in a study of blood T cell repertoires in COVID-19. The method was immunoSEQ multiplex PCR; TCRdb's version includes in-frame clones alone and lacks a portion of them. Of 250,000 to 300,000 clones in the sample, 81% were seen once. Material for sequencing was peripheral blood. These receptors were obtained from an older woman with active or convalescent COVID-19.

CDR3 nucleotides: TGTGCCACCAGCCCACGGGGGGCTGGAGATACGCAGTATTTT. This encodes CATSPRGAGDTQYF. V usage is TRBV15 and J usage is TRBJ2-3; D possibly corresponds to TRBD2 (7 bases). Germline V gene lookup returns CDR1 LNHNV and CDR2 YYDKDF (reference sequence). V was clipped by 5 bases and J by 5 bases, with 14 bases between them. The CDR3 spans 14 residues.

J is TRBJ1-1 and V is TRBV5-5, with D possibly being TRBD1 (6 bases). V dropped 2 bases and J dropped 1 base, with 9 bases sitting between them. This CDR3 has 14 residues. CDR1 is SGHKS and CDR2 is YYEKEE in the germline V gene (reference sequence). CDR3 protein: CASSFRGTNTEAFF. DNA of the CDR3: TGTGCCAGCAGCTTCAGGGGAACGAACACTGAAGCTTTCTTT.

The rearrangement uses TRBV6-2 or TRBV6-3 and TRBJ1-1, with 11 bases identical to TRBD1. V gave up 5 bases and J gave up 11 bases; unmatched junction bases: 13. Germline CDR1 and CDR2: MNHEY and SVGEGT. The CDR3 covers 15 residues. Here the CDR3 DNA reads TGTGCCAGCAGTACCTCCGGGACAGGGGGTTTAGCGGCTTTCTTT. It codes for CASSTSGTGGLAAFF.

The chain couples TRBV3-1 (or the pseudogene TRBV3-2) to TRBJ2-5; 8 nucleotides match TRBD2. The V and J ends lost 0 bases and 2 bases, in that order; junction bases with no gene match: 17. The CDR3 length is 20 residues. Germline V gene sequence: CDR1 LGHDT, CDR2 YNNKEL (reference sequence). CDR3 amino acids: CASSQDTTSEYRGIQETQYF. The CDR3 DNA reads TGTGCCAGCAGCCAAGATACGACTAGCGAGTACAGAGGGATACAAGAGACCCAGTACTTC.

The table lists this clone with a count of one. Here the CDR3 DNA reads TGTGCCAGCAGCTCTACGCCCGGGACAGGGAACAATGAGCAGTTCTTC. Its translation is CASSSTPGTGNNEQFF. The chain links TRBV11-2 to TRBJ2-1, with TRBD1 identical over 9 bases. V gave up 4 bases and J gave up 5 bases; unmatched junction bases: 9. The length of the CDR3 is 16 residues. Per germline, CDR1 SGHAT and CDR2 FQNNGV.